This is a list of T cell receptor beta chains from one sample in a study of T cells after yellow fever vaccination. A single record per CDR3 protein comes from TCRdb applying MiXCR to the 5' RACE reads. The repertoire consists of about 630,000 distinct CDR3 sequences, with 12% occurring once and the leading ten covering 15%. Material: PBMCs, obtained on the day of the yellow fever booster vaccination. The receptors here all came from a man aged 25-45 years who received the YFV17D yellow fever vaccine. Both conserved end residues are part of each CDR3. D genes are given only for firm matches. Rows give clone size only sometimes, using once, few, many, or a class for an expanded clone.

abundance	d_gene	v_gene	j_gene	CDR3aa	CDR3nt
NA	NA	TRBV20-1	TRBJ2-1	CSASGLSSYNEQFF	TGCAGTGCTAGTGGGCTGAGCTCCTACAATGAGCAGTTCTTC
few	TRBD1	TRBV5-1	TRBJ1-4	CASSTQGQLNEKLFF	TGCGCCAGCAGCACTCAGGGACAGTTGAATGAAAAACTGTTTTTT
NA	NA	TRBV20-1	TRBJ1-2	CSADAGDGYTF	TGCAGTGCTGATGCGGGGGACGGCTACACCTTC
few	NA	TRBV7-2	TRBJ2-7	CASSLVEGPPKQYF	TGTGCCAGCAGCTTAGTCGAGGGCCCGCCGAAGCAGTACTTC
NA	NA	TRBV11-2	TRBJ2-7	CASRVPGRGMYEQYF	TGTGCCAGCAGGGTCCCGGGAAGAGGGATGTACGAGCAGTACTTC
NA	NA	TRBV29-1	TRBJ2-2	CSVTGTDRITGELFF	TGCAGCGTTACCGGGACGGACCGAATCACCGGGGAGCTGTTTTTT
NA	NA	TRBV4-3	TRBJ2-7	CASSQSVNTHSYEQYF	TGCGCCAGCAGCCAGTCAGTAAACACGCACTCCTACGAGCAGTACTTC
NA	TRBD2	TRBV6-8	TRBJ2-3	CASSYGRTSYRADTQYF	TGTGCCAGCAGTTATGGAAGGACTAGTTATCGCGCAGATACGCAGTATTTT
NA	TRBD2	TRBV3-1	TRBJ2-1	CASSQDPRTSGRNEQFF	TGTGCCAGCAGCCAAGATCCCAGGACTAGCGGGAGGAATGAGCAGTTCTTC
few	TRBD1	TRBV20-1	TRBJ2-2	CSARDPRQGAVGELFF	TGCAGTGCTAGAGATCCGAGACAGGGGGCTGTCGGGGAGCTGTTTTTT
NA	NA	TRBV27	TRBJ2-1	CASRFEGNNEQFF	TGTGCCAGCAGGTTTGAGGGGAACAATGAGCAGTTCTTC
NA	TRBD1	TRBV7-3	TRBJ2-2	CASSSSRTGGTGELFF	TGTGCCAGCAGCTCGTCCCGGACAGGGGGCACCGGGGAGCTGTTTTTT
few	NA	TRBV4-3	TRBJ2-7	CASSQVMGFYEQYF	TGCGCCAGCAGCCAAGTAATGGGTTTCTACGAGCAGTACTTC
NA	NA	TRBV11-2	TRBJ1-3	CASSLQSSGNTIYF	TGTGCCAGCAGCCTTCAGTCCTCTGGAAACACCATATATTTT
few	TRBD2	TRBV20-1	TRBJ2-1	CSATPVRRGTSGAYNEQFF	TGCAGTGCTACCCCCGTCAGGAGAGGGACTAGCGGAGCCTACAATGAGCAGTTCTTC
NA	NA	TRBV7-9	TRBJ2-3	CASSPPGKKADTQYF	TGTGCCAGCAGCCCACCCGGGAAAAAGGCAGATACGCAGTATTTT